This T cell receptor (beta chain) was observed in a study of shared clonotypes between healthy human individuals (dated by TCRdb to about 2020). Background for the entire study: The cohort comprised two women and three men aged 18 to 49 years. The study deeply sequenced blood TCR repertoires of several healthy adults to estimate repertoire size and the extent of clonotype sharing between individuals. Each donor's leukapheresis produced roughly between roughly 0.94 and 9.5 billion PBMCs. Per donor, three plates each were used for CD4 naive and CD4 memory, two for CD8 naive, and one for CD8 memory. Different laboratories and diverse techniques were used to prepare libraries and sequence TCR repertoires, to increase sequencing depth and limit assay-specific biases. Results and caveats for the whole study, not just this receptor: Only blood was sampled, and tissue TCR repertoires likely differ from those in blood. Naive subsets generally had larger estimated clonotype richness than memory subsets. Pairwise subsampling led to the expectation that sequencing depth would affect the degree of clonotype sharing among donors. The genetic and exposure-history diversity represented was limited by the small number of donors. Sharing across a few donors was observed for about 4.8% of naive CD4, around 3.5% of naive CD8, about 2.5% of memory CD4, and 0.4% of memory CD8 clonotypes. Rarefaction of sorted-subset datasets indicated incomplete sequencing despite the large sequencing depth. Clonotypes shared by all four sorted-subset donors showed higher generation probabilities than non-shared clonotypes.

Donors were healthy HIV-negative adults with no recently reported acute infections or vaccinations. All donors were Caucasian adults living in Nashville, Tennessee, USA. CD4+ T cells were enriched by magnetic negative selection; naive cells were then positively selected on CD45RA, and the negative fraction formed the memory subset. Blood was obtained by leukapheresis, after which PBMCs were separated by Ficoll-Histopaque density gradient centrifugation and cryopreserved in liquid nitrogen vapor phase. Analytical flow cytometry was used to check the purity and quantity of each magnetically sorted T cell population. Each sorted fraction had its genomic DNA isolated and then quantified by UV absorbance on a Nanodrop 2000c. The CDR3 contains 12 residues, cysteine and phenylalanine counted. This entry keeps only the CDR3 DNA: 36 bases, framed from base 1. V loses 8 bases at its end and J loses 10 bases; junction bases beyond the gene matches: 10. Based on the germline V gene, the CDR1 and CDR2 sequences are SNHLY and FYNNEI.

TCR CDR3 regions were amplified from genomic DNA by multiplex PCR using the deep immunoSEQ assay. Genomic DNA extracted from each cell subset was distributed evenly over all wells of several immunoSEQ 96-well plates, and each plate served as one replicate. For sorted subsets, approximately 0.2 ug of genomic DNA, equivalent to around 29,000 T cell genomes, went into each replicate PCR. Purified libraries were measured with a Qubit 3.0 fluorometer, size-checked on a Bioanalyzer 2100, and measured again with the KAPA Library Quantification kit. A separate single-read 150-cycle Illumina NextSeq 550 flow cell was used to sequence each immunoSEQ 96-well plate. On the study's bioinformatics: Because only junctional sequences without quality scores were contained in the immunoSEQ output, filtering matching that applied to full-length reads could not be performed. Sequences were annotated with PyIR, a Python wrapper for IgBLAST v1.9, using IMGT germline references to assign V/J genes and CDR3. Reads were filtered out if the reads had weak V/J assignments (E-value above 1e-6), no CDR3, stop codons, out-of-frame junctions, or ambiguous translated residues. V3J clonotypes were defined as sequences sharing an identical inferred V gene, J gene, and CDR3 amino acid sequence. Percentage overlap between repertoires was computed as shared unique clonotypes divided by the size of the smaller repertoire. RTK rarefaction, the Chao1 estimator, and Recon v2.1 estimates of unobserved clonotypes were used to assess repertoire richness. Generation probabilities were computed with OLGA for all TCRbeta clonotypes obtained by the gDNA method from four donors. Sourced from immuneACCESS, this table was stored by TCRdb with only in-frame sequences that have V and J called. A share of the clones is absent; for the studies checked, an unresolved V gene accounts for under half, and the remainder has no known explanation. D and trimming were read from the DNA, whereas the V and J calls and clone size are those reported in that table. The sample yields around 700,000 clones; more than 70% were counted once. Of the sample, around 1.8% falls within the top ten clones.

Only a few counts were recorded for this clone. Its antigen has not been determined. No base qualities exist here, and no much larger clone lies one base off it. The chain employs TRBV2 and TRBJ2-7, with TRBD2 identical over 8 junction bases. This receptor was identified in a woman aged 30 to 39 in good health. Sample: memory CD4+ T cells sorted from blood. The cell subset or site tag for this specimen amounts to: CD45RA-negative fraction. The DNA sequence is given as TGTGCCAGCGGAGTCGGCGGGAGGAATCAGTACTTC. It specifies CASGVGGRNQYF.